This T cell receptor (beta chain) was sequenced for a study of cytomegalovirus exposure and HLA in healthy donors. Study observations and caveats: According to the study, about 180 TCR beta chains were cytomegalovirus-associated.

Germline-derived CDR1 and CDR2 are MNHEY and SVGAGI. The CDR3 length is 16 residues. V lost 0 bases, J lost 2 bases, and 5 bases stayed unmatched. Separate from the roughly 700-subject first cohort was the approximately 120-subject validation cohort, to which the donors belonged. Note on this clone: As yet, its antigen is unknown.

Produced via immunoSEQ multiplex PCR; TCRdb's table is partial and in-frame only. This sample has around 260,000 clones, with about nine tenths found just once. Specimen: PBMCs. The genes are TRBV6-5 and TRBJ2-3; 7 bases map to TRBD2. The receptor was isolated from a woman aged 25-40 years in good health and CMV-seronegative. The CDR3 spells CASSYSSSGLTDTQYF. CDR3 in DNA: TGTGCCAGCAGTTACTCGTCTAGCGGCCTCACAGATACGCAGTATTTT.